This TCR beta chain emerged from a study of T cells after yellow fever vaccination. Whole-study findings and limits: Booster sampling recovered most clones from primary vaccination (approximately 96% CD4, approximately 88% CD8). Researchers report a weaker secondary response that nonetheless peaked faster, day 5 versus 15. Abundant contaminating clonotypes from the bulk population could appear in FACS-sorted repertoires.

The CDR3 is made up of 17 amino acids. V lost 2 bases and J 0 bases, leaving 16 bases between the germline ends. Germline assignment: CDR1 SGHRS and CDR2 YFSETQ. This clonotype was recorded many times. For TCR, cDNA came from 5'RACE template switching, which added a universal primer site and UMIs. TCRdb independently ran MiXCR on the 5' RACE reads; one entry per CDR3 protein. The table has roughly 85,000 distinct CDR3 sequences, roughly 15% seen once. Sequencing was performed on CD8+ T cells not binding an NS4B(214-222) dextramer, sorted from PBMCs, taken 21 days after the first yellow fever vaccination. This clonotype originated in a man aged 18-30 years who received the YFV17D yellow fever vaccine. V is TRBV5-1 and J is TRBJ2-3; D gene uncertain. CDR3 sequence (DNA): TGCGCCAGCAGCTTCTACAGTTCGGCGTTTAGCACAGATACGCAGTATTTT. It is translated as CASSFYSSAFSTDTQYF.